This T cell receptor beta chain was observed in a study of T cell repertoires in cytomegalovirus infection. Background on the study: An indication of both CMV infection and matching HLA type came from public TCR beta signatures.

Study-level points and caveats: In two of eight donors, the top clonotype was HLA-C-restricted CMV-specific. Cumulative frequency (of public TCR beta family members) identified carriers of CMV plus the relevant HLA.

TCRdb reanalysed the reads using MiXCR and keeps one entry per CDR3 protein. The table lists 150,000 to 200,000 distinct CDR3 sequences, 15% to 20% of them singletons. The germline V gene has CDR1 DFQATT and CDR2 SNEGSKA (reference sequence). The ends were cut back, 1 base at V and 3 bases at J, with 12 bases in the middle. This CDR3 is 14 amino acids long. This clonotype has only a few counts. Its matching antigen is unknown. This receptor was taken from a human donor in good health (CMV status not recorded). Some clones in this sample may be carry-over from other donors' samples. The sample consisted of PBMCs. The J gene is TRBJ1-2, the V gene TRBV20-1; D may be TRBD1 (5 bases). The CDR3 reads CSARGLGGYYGYTF. In DNA, the CDR3 is TGCAGTGCTAGAGGCCTCGGGGGGTACTATGGCTACACCTTC.